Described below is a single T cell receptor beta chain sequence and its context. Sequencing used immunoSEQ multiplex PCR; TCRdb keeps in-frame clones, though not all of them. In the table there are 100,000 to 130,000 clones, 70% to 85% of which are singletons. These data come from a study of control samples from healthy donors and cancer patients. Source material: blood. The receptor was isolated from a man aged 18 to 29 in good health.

CDR3 nucleotides: TGTGCCAGCAGACAAACCATACTAGCGGCACAAGAGACCCAGTACTTC. It codes for CASRQTILAAQETQYF. The chain carries TRBV6-6 and TRBJ2-5, with 8 bases identical to TRBD2. This CDR3 has 16 amino acids. V lost 6 bases to trimming and J lost 2 bases; unmatched junction nucleotides: 11. CDR1 and CDR2 (germline): MNHNY, SVGAGI (reference sequence).